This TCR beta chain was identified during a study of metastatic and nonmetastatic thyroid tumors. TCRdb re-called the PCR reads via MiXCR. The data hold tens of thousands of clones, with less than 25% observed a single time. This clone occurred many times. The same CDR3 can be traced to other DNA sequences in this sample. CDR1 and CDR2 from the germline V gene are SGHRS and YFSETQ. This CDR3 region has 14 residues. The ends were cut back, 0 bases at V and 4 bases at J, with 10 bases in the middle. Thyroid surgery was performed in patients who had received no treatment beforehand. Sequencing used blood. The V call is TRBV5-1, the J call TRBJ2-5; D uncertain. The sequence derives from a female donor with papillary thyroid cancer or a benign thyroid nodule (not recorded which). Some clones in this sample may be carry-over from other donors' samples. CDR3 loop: CASSLEGVRETQYF. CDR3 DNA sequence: TGCGCCAGCAGCTTGGAAGGTGTGCGAGAGACCCAGTACTTC.